This TCR beta chain was identified during a study of T cells after yellow fever vaccination. As concerns this clonotype: Antigen specificity is unknown. At one boundary the junction diverges from the germline segment, which might be a read error.

TCRdb reprocessed the 5' RACE reads with MiXCR, giving one entry per CDR3 protein. Among 300,000 to 350,000 distinct CDR3 sequences, around 8.1% were seen once, and the ten largest hold 15% to 20%. Regarding the study as a whole: Among all clonotypes, a small share was observed in both CD4 and CD8 compartments. Most clones from primary vaccination were detected again post-booster (almost 98% CD4, about 85% CD8).

CDR3 length equals 18 residues. The germline CDR1 and CDR2 sequences are MNHEY and SMNVEV (reference sequence). The sequenced sample was PBMCs, obtained about 49 days after the first yellow fever vaccination. The rearrangement joins TRBV27 to TRBJ1-1; 8 nucleotides match TRBD1. The sequence was obtained from a man aged 18 to 30 who received the YFV17D yellow fever vaccine. CDR3 loop: CASTPYAAGGYMNTEASF. The CDR3 DNA is TGTGCCAGCACTCCATATGCCGCAGGGGGCTACATGAACACTGAAGCTTCCTTT.